This section outlines one T cell receptor beta chain sequence together with its context. The antigen is unknown. The sample comes from a study of blood T cells in healthy people across ages. Study conclusions and caveats: It was held that the diversity estimates obtained from one million T cells were underestimates.

CDR1 and CDR2 from the germline V gene are ENHRY and SYGVKD. Trimming removed 3 bases from V and 0 bases from J; junction bases left unmatched: 4. CDR3 length: 17 amino acids. The second PCR ran roughly 7 to 11 cycles with a sample-barcoded 5' primer and J-beta primers. TCRdb analysed the 5' RACE reads with MiXCR anew, one entry per CDR3 protein. Among 550,000 to 600,000 distinct CDR3 sequences listed, roughly 48% were seen once. Samples each had at least 5.5 micrograms of total RNA extracted. The sequence was collected from a man at least 80 years old in good health. V gene TRBV10-3 combines with J gene TRBJ2-3; 12 positions match TRBD2. Sequenced: blood. The CDR3 DNA is TGTGCCATCAGTGATTTCCTAGCGGGAGGGAGCACAGATACGCAGTATTTT. The encoded protein is CAISDFLAGGSTDTQYF.